These 32 T cell receptor beta chains share one sample of origin, sequenced in a study of cytomegalovirus exposure and HLA in healthy donors. 13 Jbeta primers and 60 Vbeta primers were used for the PCR. Sequencing was performed with immunoSEQ multiplex PCR; in TCRdb, only in-frame clones are kept and a portion is missing. This sample's table has tens of thousands of clones. The sequencing sample was made of PBMCs. Receptors were obtained from a female donor in good health and CMV-seropositive.

The V and J genes are TRBV19 and TRBJ1-5; D remains ambiguous. There are 15 residues in the CDR3. The germline V gene encodes CDR1 LNHDA and CDR2 SQIVND (reference sequence). V lost 4 bases to trimming and J lost 0 bases, with 10 bases between them. The CDR3 spells CASSSRPYSNQPQHF. CDR3 nucleotides: TGTGCCAGTAGTAGCAGGCCTTATAGCAATCAGCCCCAGCATTTT.

The rearrangement joins TRBV27 to TRBJ1-5; D uncertain. This CDR3 contains 16 residues. The germline CDR1 and CDR2 sequences are MNHEY and SMNVEV (reference sequence). V was trimmed by 5 bases and J by 6 bases, leaving 20 bases between them. The CDR3 loop reads CASSPLLAVPGQPQHF. CDR3 DNA sequence: TGTGCCAGCAGTCCCCTCCTGGCCGTTCCTGGTCAGCCCCAGCATTTT.

The chain couples TRBV28 to TRBJ1-5; D not certain. Germline V gives CDR1 MDHEN, CDR2 SYDVKM. The CDR3 spans 13 residues. The V and J ends lost 3 bases and 4 bases respectively, with 7 bases between them. The CDR3 bases are TGTGCCAGCAGTTTGCGGGTGAATCAGCCCCAGCATTTT. Protein: CASSLRVNQPQHF.

This rearrangement joins TRBV29-1 to TRBJ2-3; D is perhaps TRBD2 (6 bases). The CDR3 sequence is 14 residues long. V dropped 3 bases and J dropped 11 bases, with 21 bases sitting between them. CDR1 is SQVTM and CDR2 is ANQGSEA in the germline V gene. CDR3 sequence (DNA): TGCAGCGTTGATATTAGGACTACGGGTTGGGGGCAGTATTTT. Its protein product is CSVDIRTTGWGQYF.

The CDR3 loop reads CASSPGSEAFF. The CDR3 nucleotides read TGTGCCAGCAGTCCGGGGTCTGAAGCTTTCTTT. V gene TRBV6-5 combines with J gene TRBJ1-1; no clear D. Trimming pared 5 bases from V and 6 bases from J, leaving 7 bases between. The CDR3 is 11 amino acids. Looked up from germline, CDR1 is MNHEY and CDR2 is SVGAGI.

This chain links TRBV19 with TRBJ2-7, with D possibly TRBD1 on 5 matching bases. CDR1 is LNHDA and CDR2 is SQIVND in the germline V gene (reference sequence). CDR3 length: 13 residues. V shed 6 bases and J shed 2 bases, with 11 bases lying between them. In DNA, the CDR3 is TGTGCCAGTAGCCAGGACAAGGCCTACGAGCAGTACTTC. Its protein is CASSQDKAYEQYF. The variable domain in full, with the rest retrieved from reference TRBV19 and TRBJ2-7, is DGGITQSPKYLFRKEGQNVTLSCEQNLNHDAMYWYRQDPGQGLRLIYYSQIVNDFQKGDIAEGYSVSREKKESFPLTVTSAQKNPTAFYLCASSQDKAYEQYFGPGTRLTVT.

The chain recombines TRBV6-1 with TRBJ1-1; D possibly corresponds to TRBD1 (6 bases). This CDR3 is built from 14 residues. V was trimmed by 6 bases and J by 2 bases, leaving 13 bases between them. Germline V gene sequence: CDR1 MNHNS, CDR2 SASEGT. The CDR3 nucleotides are TGTGCCAGCAGCCTACAGGGTCCTAACACTGAAGCTTTCTTT. It translates to CASSLQGPNTEAFF.

V gene TRBV4-2 combines with J gene TRBJ2-6; TRBD2 aligns across 10 bases. With 8 bases clipped from V and 0 bases from J, the junction kept 4 bases outside the gene matches. The germline gives CDR1 LGHNA, CDR2 YNFKEQ. The CDR3 spans 16 residues. Written as DNA, the CDR3 is TGTGCCAGCGGGAGCGGGAGGGTCTCTGGGGCCAACGTCCTGACTTTC. Its protein product is CASGSGRVSGANVLTF.

This chain joins TRBV15 and TRBJ1-5, with a tentative D call TRBD1 (6 bases). Germline CDR1 and CDR2: LNHNV and YYDKDF (reference sequence). With 0 bases removed from V and 1 base from J, the gap between germline ends came to 13 bases. The CDR3 runs 17 residues. CDR3 nucleotides: TGTGCCACCAGCAGAGATGGCAGGGGATGGAGCAATCAGCCCCAGCATTTT. The encoded protein is CATSRDGRGWSNQPQHF.

The gene calls are TRBV12-5 and TRBJ2-3, with 7 bases identical to TRBD2. Trimming removed 1 base from V and 4 bases from J; junction bases left unmatched: 5. The CDR3 length is 15 residues. CDR1 LGHNT and CDR2 FRNRAP come from the germline V gene. CDR3 coding DNA: TGTGCTAGTGGTTTGGGGGAGGGTAGTCCAGATACGCAGTATTTT. This encodes CASGLGEGSPDTQYF.

Written as DNA, the CDR3 is TGTGCCAGCTCACCACGGCCCGGGACAGGGGTCCGCCGGCAGTACTTC. It specifies CASSPRPGTGVRRQYF. The V gene is TRBV18, the J gene TRBJ2-7; the match to TRBD1 covers 10 bases. CDR1 KGHSH and CDR2 LQKENI come from the germline V gene. Trimming took 1 base from V and 9 from J; bases not matched to a gene: 12. This CDR3 spans 16 amino acids.

The rearrangement links TRBV2 to TRBJ1-2; D not resolved. Germline V lookup: CDR1 SNHLY, CDR2 FYNNEI. This CDR3 comprises 15 residues. Trimming shortened V by 3 bases and J by 2 bases, and 13 bases separated the two germline ends. The CDR3 protein is CASSDSARLNYGYTF. The CDR3 DNA follows: TGTGCCAGCAGTGACTCCGCCAGACTGAACTATGGCTACACCTTC. Filled out from reference TRBV2 and TRBJ1-2, the complete variable domain reads EPEVTQTPSHQVTQMGQEVILRCVPISNHLYFYWYRQILGQKVEFLVSFYNNEISEKSEIFDDQFSVERPDGSNFTLKIRSTKLEDSAMYFCASSDSARLNYGYTFGSGTRLTVV.

The rearrangement links TRBV11-2 to TRBJ2-3; 7 positions match TRBD2. The germline gives CDR1 SGHAT, CDR2 FQNNGV. V shed 4 bases and J 3 bases; nucleotides not matched to a gene: 7. This CDR3 has 15 residues. CDR3 coding DNA: TGTGCCAGCAGCTCCAGCGGGATGAGAACAGATACGCAGTATTTT. This translates into CASSSSGMRTDTQYF.

This chain links TRBV4-3 with TRBJ2-6; unclear D gene. V gave up 0 bases and J gave up 2 bases, with 8 bases separating them. CDR3 length: 16 amino acids. In germline, CDR1 is LGHNA, CDR2 YSLEER. The CDR3 coding sequence is TGCGCCAGCAGCCAAGATCCTCTACCTGGGGCCAACGTCCTGACTTTC. This encodes CASSQDPLPGANVLTF.

A remark on this clone: Within the sample, other DNA sequences also encode this same CDR3. The gene calls are TRBV28 and TRBJ2-7; TRBD1 matches 10 bases. This CDR3 has 15 amino acids. The junction had 10 bases not matched to a gene; V was cut back by 10 bases and J by 1 base. From germline, CDR1 is MDHEN and CDR2 SYDVKM. The CDR3 DNA follows: TGTGCCACCAGGACAGGGGGAATCTTGTCCTACGAGCAGTACTTC. Its protein is CATRTGGILSYEQYF.

The chain joins TRBV27 to TRBJ2-2; TRBD2 aligns across 12 bases. The CDR3 is made up of 17 amino acids. The junction had 6 bases not matched to a gene; V was cut back by 5 bases and J by 2 bases. The V gene's germline CDR1 is MNHEY and CDR2 SMNVEV (reference sequence). This chain's CDR3 is CASSQLAGGGNTGELFF. The CDR3 DNA follows: TGTGCCAGCAGTCAACTAGCGGGAGGTGGAAACACCGGGGAGCTGTTTTTT.

The rearrangement uses TRBV7-2 and TRBJ2-5, with D possibly being TRBD2 (7 bases). Trimming left V 2 bases short and J 5 bases short, with 27 bases between. This CDR3 region has 19 residues. Per the germline V gene, CDR1 is SGHTA and CDR2 is FQGNSA. The chain's CDR3 is CASSLRDWRGGRLRETQYF. CDR3 bases: TGTGCCAGCAGCTTACGTGACTGGAGGGGGGGCCGCTTGCGGGAGACCCAGTACTTC.

The CDR3 region is CASKGRDGLFF. In DNA, the CDR3 is TGTGCCAGCAAAGGCCGGGATGGGCTGTTTTTT. The chain uses TRBV7-9 and TRBJ1-4; D is unresolved. Germline V gives CDR1 SEHNR, CDR2 FQNEAQ (reference sequence). Trimming left V 7 bases short and J 14 bases short, with 14 bases between. This CDR3 is built from 11 residues.

J is TRBJ2-5 and V is TRBV29-1; no clear D gene. Germline CDR1 reads SQVTM; CDR2 reads ANQGSEA. CDR3 length: 14 amino acids. Between the trimmed V and J ends, which lost 0 bases and 5 bases, there was a span of 13 bases. In DNA form, the CDR3 reads TGCAGCGTTGAAGATTTGGGCAGTCAGGAGACCCAGTACTTC. Translation gives CSVEDLGSQETQYF.

The rearrangement links TRBV5-6 to TRBJ2-7, with D hard to call. The CDR3 has 14 amino acids. Germline V gene sequence: CDR1 SGHDT, CDR2 YYEEEE. Trimming shortened V by 0 bases and J by 0 bases, and 7 bases separated the two germline ends. CDR3 sequence (DNA): TGTGCCAGCAGCTTGGTTAGTTCCTCCTACGAGCAGTACTTC. Translating it yields CASSLVSSSYEQYF.

The chain links TRBV7-6 to TRBJ2-3; 11 bases map to TRBD2. Trimming removed 2 bases from V and 4 bases from J; junction bases left unmatched: 2. Germline lookup yields CDR1 SGHVS and CDR2 FNYEAQ. The CDR3 sequence is 15 residues long. CDR3 region: CASSLIAGGPDTQYF. The CDR3 DNA reads TGTGCCAGCAGCTTAATAGCGGGGGGGCCAGATACGCAGTATTTT.

The V and J genes are TRBV27 and TRBJ2-7; D may be TRBD1 (5 bases). The V end lost 6 bases, the J end lost 5 bases, and 14 bases lay between the germline ends. CDR3 length: 13 amino acids. Per the germline V gene, CDR1 is MNHEY and CDR2 is SMNVEV (reference sequence). CDR3 bases: TGTGCCAGCAGACGGCAGGGATTTAACGAGCAGTACTTC. Its protein product is CASRRQGFNEQYF.

J is TRBJ2-5 and V is TRBV4-3; 8 positions match TRBD1. Germline trimming cut 1 base from V and 5 bases from J; bases unmatched to any gene: 9. Germline CDR1 reads LGHNA; CDR2 reads YSLEER. The length of the CDR3 is 16 residues. CDR3 DNA sequence: TGCGCCAGCAGCCAAGTCAGGGGGCGGCACTCGGAGACCCAGTACTTC. Translated, it gives CASSQVRGRHSETQYF.

The rearrangement links TRBV14 to TRBJ1-3; unclear D gene. The V gene lost 6 bases and the J gene lost 0 bases, with 6 bases spanning the gap. The CDR3 is made up of 13 amino acids. The germline V gene encodes CDR1 SGHDN and CDR2 FVKESK. The CDR3 DNA sequence: TGTGCCAGCAGTAAAAACTCTGGAAACACCATATATTTT. Amino acids: CASSKNSGNTIYF.

The chain uses TRBV29-1 and TRBJ1-2; 9 nucleotides agree with TRBD1. The CDR3 spans 14 residues. The V gene end was trimmed by 2 bases and the J gene end by 3 bases; junction bases not matched to a gene: 4. The germline V gene encodes CDR1 SQVTM and CDR2 ANQGSEA. CDR3 sequence reads: CSVETWTGDYGYTF. The CDR3 nucleotides read TGCAGCGTTGAAACCTGGACAGGGGACTATGGCTACACCTTC.

The chain joins TRBV6-5 to TRBJ2-7; possibly TRBD2 for D (5 bases). CDR1 is MNHEY and CDR2 is SVGAGI in the germline V gene. The length of the CDR3 is 15 residues. Trimming took off 0 bases at V and 2 bases at J, with 11 bases between the two ends. The CDR3 nucleotides are TGTGCCAGCAGTTACTCGGGAGCAATAACCTACGAGCAGTACTTC. Amino acid sequence: CASSYSGAITYEQYF.

This chain connects TRBV6-5 to TRBJ1-3; 10 bases are shared with TRBD1. The V gene's germline CDR1 is MNHEY and CDR2 SVGAGI. Germline trimming cut 6 bases from V and 3 bases from J; bases unmatched to any gene: 5. The length of the CDR3 is 15 residues. In nucleotides, the CDR3 is TGTGCCAGCAGCTCGGACAGGGGGTATGGAAACACCATATATTTT. This codes for CASSSDRGYGNTIYF.

The rearrangement links TRBV30 to TRBJ1-5; TRBD1 is a possible D gene (6 bases). The CDR3 contains 13 residues. Germline CDR1 GTSNPN, CDR2 SVGIG (reference sequence). V lost 5 bases and J lost 4, with 12 bases in between. The CDR3 bases are TGTGCCTGGGGGCTGGGGACAAATCAGCCCCAGCATTTT. Translated: CAWGLGTNQPQHF.

V is TRBV19 and J is TRBJ1-1; D unclear. V gave up 10 bases and J gave up 2 bases, with 14 bases separating them. The CDR3 has 13 residues. Germline values: CDR1 LNHDA, CDR2 SQIVND (reference sequence). The CDR3 protein is CATRPGINTEAFF. Here the CDR3 DNA reads TGTGCCACCCGCCCGGGTATAAACACTGAAGCTTTCTTT.

The chain links TRBV23-1 to TRBJ2-2; 7 positions match TRBD1. TRBV23-1 is placed among ORFs of uncertain function. Trimming took 0 bases from V and 7 from J; bases not matched to a gene: 5. The CDR3 length is 15 residues. Here the CDR3 DNA reads TGCGCCAGCAGTCAATCGCGACAGGGCATCGGGGAGCTGTTTTTT. This encodes CASSQSRQGIGELFF.

This rearrangement joins TRBV6-6 to TRBJ2-5, with 8 bases matching TRBD2. V was clipped by 5 bases and J by 3 bases; unmatched bases: 8. The germline V gene encodes CDR1 MNHNY and CDR2 SVGAGI (reference sequence). This CDR3 contains 15 residues. CDR3 region: CASSGLAGLKETQYF. CDR3 bases: TGTGCCAGCAGTGGCTTAGCGGGACTAAAAGAGACCCAGTACTTC.

The chain couples TRBV6-5 to TRBJ2-2; D gene unclear. Per germline, CDR1 MNHEY and CDR2 SVGAGI. The CDR3 has 15 amino acids. The germline V and J ends were trimmed by 4 bases and 0 bases, with 9 bases remaining between them. The DNA of the CDR3 is TGTGCCAGCAGTTCCGTACACCCGAACACCGGGGAGCTGTTTTTT. Translated, it gives CASSSVHPNTGELFF.